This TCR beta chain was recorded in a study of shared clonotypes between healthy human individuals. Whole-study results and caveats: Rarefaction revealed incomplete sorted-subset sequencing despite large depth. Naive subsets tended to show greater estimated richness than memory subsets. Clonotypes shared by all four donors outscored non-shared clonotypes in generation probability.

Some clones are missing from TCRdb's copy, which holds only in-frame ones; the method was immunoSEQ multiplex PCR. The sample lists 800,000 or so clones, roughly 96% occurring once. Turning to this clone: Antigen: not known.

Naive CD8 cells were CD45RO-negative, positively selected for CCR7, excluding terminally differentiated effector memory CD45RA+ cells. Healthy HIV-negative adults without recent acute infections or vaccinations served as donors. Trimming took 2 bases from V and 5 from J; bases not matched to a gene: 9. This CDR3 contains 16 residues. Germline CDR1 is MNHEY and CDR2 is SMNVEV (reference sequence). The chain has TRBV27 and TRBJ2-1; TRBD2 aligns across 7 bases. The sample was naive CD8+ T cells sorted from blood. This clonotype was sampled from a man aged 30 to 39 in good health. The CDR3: CASSLEGRASHNEQFF. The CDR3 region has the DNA TGTGCCAGCAGTTTAGAGGGGAGGGCCTCACACAATGAGCAGTTCTTC.